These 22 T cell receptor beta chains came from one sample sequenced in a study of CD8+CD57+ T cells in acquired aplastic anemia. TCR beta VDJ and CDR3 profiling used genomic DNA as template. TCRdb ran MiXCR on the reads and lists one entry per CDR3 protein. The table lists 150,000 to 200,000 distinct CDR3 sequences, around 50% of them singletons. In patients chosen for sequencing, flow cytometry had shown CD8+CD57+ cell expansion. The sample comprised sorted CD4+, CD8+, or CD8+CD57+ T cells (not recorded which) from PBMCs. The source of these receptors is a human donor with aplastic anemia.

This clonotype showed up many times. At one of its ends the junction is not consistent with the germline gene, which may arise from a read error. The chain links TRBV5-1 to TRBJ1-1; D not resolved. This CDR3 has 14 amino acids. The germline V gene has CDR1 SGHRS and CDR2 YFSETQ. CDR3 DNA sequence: TGTGCCAGCAGCTTAGAGGGCCTGAACACTGAAGCTTTCTTT. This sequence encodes CASSLEGLNTEAFF.

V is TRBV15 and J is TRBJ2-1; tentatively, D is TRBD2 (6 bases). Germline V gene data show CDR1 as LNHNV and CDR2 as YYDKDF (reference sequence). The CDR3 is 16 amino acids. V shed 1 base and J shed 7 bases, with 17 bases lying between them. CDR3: CATSRALGLPQNEQFF. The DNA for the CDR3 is TGTGCCACCAGCAGAGCTTTGGGACTCCCTCAGAATGAGCAGTTCTTC.

CDR3 DNA sequence: TGTGCCAGCAGCTCAGACAGCAACCAAGAGACCCAGTACTTC. Amino acids: CASSSDSNQETQYF. The chain joins TRBV6-2 or TRBV6-3 to TRBJ2-5, with D maybe TRBD1 (5 bases). The ends were cut back, 6 bases at V and 0 bases at J, with 11 bases in the middle. There are 14 residues in the CDR3. Germline V gene lookup returns CDR1 MNHEY and CDR2 SVGEGT.

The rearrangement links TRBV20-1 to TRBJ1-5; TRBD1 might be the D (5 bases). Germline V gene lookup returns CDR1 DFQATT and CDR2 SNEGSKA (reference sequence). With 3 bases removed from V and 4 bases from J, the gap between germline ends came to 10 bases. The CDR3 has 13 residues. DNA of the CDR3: TGCAGTGCTAGTAGGGGCGGGAATCAGCCCCAGCATTTT. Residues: CSASRGGNQPQHF.

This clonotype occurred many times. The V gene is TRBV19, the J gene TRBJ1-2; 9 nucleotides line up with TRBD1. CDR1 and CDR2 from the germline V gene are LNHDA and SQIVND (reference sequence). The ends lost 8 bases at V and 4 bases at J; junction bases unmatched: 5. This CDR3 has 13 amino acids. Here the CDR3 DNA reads TGTGCCAGTCTGGGACAGGGCCCCTATGGCTACACCTTC. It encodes CASLGQGPYGYTF.

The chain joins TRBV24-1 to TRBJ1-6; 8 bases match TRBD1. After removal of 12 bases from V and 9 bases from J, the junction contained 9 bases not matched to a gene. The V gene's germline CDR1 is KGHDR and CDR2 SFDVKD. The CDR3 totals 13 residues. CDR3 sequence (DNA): TGTGCCCCAGAGGACAGGGAACGTTCACCCCTCCACTTT. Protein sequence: CAPEDRERSPLHF.

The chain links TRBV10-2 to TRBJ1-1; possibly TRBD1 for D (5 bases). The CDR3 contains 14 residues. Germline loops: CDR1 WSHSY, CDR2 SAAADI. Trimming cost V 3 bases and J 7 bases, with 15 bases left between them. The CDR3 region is CASSDLRGEGEAFF. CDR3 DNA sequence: TGCGCCAGCAGTGACCTGCGGGGGGAGGGTGAAGCTTTCTTT.

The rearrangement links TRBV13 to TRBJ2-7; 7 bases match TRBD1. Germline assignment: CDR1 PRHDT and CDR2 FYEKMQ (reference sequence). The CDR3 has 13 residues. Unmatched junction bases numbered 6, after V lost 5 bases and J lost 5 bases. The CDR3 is CASSHRGVDEQYF. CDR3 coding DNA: TGTGCCAGCAGCCACAGGGGAGTGGACGAGCAGTACTTC.

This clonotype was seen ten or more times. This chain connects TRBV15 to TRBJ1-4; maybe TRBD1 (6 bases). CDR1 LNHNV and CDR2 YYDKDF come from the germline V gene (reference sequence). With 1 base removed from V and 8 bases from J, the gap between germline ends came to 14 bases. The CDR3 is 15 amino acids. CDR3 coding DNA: TGTGCCACCAGCAGAGTGGGAGGGGGTGGAGAAAAACTGTTTTTT. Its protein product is CATSRVGGGGEKLFF.

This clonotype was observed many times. The chain's CDR3 is CASRAGGASNEKLFF. The CDR3 nucleotides are TGTGCCAGCAGAGCCGGAGGCGCGTCTAATGAAAAACTGTTTTTT. The genes are TRBV2 and TRBJ1-4, with D unresolved. Deletions cut 6 bases from V and 3 bases from J, with 14 bases between. This CDR3 is built from 15 residues. Germline V CDR1 and CDR2: SNHLY, FYNNEI. Combining the CDR3 with reference TRBV2 and TRBJ1-4 gives the whole variable domain EPEVTQTPSHQVTQMGQEVILRCVPISNHLYFYWYRQILGQKVEFLVSFYNNEISEKSEIFDDQFSVERPDGSNFTLKIRSTKLEDSAMYFCASRAGGASNEKLFFGSGTQLSVL.

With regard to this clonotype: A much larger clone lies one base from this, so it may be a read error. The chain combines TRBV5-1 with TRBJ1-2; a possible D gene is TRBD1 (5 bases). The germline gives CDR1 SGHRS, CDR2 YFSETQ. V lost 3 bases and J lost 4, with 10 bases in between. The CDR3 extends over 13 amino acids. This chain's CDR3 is CASSWGRIYGYTF. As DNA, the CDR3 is TGCGCCAGCAGCTGGGGCCGGATCTATGGCTACACCTTC.

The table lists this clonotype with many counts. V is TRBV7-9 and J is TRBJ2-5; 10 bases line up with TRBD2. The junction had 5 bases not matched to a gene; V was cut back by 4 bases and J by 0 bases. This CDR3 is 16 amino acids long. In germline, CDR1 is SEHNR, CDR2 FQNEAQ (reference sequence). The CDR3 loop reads CASSSPTSGDQETQYF. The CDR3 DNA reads TGTGCCAGCAGCTCACCCACTAGCGGGGACCAAGAGACCCAGTACTTC. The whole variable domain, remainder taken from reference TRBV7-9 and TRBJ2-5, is DTGVSQNPRHKITKRGQNVTFRCDPISEHNRLYWYRQTLGQGPEFLTYFQNEAQLEKSRLLSDRFSAERPKGSFSTLEIQRTEQGDSAMYLCASSSPTSGDQETQYFGPGTRLLVL.

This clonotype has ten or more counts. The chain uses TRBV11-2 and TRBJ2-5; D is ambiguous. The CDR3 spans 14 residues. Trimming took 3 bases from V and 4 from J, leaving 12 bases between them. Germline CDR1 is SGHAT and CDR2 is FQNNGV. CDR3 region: CASSLRQWIETQYF. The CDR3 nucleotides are TGTGCCAGCAGCTTGCGCCAGTGGATAGAGACCCAGTACTTC.

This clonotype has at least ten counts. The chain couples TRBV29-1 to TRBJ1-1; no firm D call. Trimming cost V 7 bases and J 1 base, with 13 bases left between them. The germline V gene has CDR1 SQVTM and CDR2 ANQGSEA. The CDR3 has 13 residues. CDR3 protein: CSGTRGRNTEAFF. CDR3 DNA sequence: TGCAGCGGAACGAGAGGGCGGAACACTGAAGCTTTCTTT.

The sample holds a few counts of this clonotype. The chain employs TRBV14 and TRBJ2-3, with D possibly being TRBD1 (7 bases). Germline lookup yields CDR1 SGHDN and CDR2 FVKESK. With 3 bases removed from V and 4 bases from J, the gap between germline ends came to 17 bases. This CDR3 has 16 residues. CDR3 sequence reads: CASSQVAGGGADTQYF. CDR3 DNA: TGTGCCAGCAGCCAGGTCGCTGGAGGGGGCGCAGATACGCAGTATTTT.

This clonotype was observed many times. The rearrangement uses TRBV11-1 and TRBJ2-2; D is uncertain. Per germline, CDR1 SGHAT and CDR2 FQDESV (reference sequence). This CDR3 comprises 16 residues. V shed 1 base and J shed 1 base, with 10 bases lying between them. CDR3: CASSLEGHENTGELFF. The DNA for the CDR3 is TGTGCCAGCAGCTTAGAGGGTCACGAGAACACCGGGGAGCTGTTTTTT.

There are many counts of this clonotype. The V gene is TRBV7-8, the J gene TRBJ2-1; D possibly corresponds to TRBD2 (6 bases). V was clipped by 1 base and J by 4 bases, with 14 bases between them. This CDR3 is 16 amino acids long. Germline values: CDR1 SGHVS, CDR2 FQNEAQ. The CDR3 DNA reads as TGTGCCAGCAGCTTAGGGGACTCCGCAGGGTACAATGAGCAGTTCTTC. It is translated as CASSLGDSAGYNEQFF.

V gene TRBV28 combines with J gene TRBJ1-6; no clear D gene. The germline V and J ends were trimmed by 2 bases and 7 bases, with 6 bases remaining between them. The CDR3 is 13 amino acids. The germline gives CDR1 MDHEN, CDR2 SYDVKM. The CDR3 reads CASSLPPNSPLHF. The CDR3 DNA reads TGTGCCAGCAGTTTACCACCGAATTCACCCCTCCACTTT.

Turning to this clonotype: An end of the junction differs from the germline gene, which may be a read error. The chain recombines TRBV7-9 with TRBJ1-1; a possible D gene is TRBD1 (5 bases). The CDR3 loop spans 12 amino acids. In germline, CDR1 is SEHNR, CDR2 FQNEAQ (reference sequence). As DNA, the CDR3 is TGTGCCAGCGGCTCGCGGGGCACTGAAGTTTTCTTT. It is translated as CASGSRGTEVFF.

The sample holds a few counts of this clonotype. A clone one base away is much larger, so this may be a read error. The CDR3 reads CATGQRQGTQYF. The CDR3 nucleotides are TGTGCCACCGGACAGCGACAAGGGACCCAGTACTTC. The rearrangement uses TRBV11-2 and TRBJ2-5, with a tentative D call TRBD1 (6 bases). The CDR3 spans 12 residues. CDR1 and CDR2 from the germline V gene are SGHAT and FQNNGV.

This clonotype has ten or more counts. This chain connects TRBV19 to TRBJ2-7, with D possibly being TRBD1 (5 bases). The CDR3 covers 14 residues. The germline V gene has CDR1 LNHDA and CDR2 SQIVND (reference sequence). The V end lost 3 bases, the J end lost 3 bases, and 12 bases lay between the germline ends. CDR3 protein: CASSMFRAHYEQYF. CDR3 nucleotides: TGTGCCAGTAGTATGTTCAGGGCCCACTACGAGCAGTACTTC.

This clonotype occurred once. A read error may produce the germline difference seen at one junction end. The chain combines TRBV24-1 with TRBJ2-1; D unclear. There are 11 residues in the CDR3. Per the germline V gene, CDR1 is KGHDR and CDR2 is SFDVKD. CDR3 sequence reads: CATSDFRHEYF. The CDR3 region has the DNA TGTGCCACCAGTGATTTTCGTCACGAGTACTTC.